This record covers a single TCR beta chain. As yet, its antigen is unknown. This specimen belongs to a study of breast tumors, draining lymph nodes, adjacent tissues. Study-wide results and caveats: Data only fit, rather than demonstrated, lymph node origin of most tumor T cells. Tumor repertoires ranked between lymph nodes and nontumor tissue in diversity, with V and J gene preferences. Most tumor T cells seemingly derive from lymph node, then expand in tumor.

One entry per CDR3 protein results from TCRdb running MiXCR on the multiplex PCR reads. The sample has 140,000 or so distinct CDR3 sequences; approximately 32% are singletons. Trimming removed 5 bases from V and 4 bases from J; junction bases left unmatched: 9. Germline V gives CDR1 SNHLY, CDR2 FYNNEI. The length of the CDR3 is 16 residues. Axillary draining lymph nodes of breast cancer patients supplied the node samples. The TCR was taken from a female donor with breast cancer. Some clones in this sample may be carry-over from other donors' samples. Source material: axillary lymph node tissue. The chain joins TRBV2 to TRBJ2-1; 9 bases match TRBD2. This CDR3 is CASSPVRLAVYNEQFF. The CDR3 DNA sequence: TGTGCCAGCAGTCCCGTTAGACTAGCGGTTTACAATGAGCAGTTCTTC.